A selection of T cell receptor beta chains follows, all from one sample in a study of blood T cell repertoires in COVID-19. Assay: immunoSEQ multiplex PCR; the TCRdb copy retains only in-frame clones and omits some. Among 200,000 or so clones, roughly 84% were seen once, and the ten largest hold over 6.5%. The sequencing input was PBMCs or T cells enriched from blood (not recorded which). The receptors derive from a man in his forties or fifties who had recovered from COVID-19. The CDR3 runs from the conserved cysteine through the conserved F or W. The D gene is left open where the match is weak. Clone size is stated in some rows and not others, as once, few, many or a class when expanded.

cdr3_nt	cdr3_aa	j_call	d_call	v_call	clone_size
TGTGCCAGCAGCTCCGGGCCCGACAGGGTGTATGGCTACACCTTC	CASSSGPDRVYGYTF	TRBJ1-2	TRBD1	TRBV7-2	NA
TGTGCCAGCAGCAAAGAAGAGGATGAGCAGTTCTTC	CASSKEEDEQFF	TRBJ2-1	NA	TRBV21-1	once
TGTGCCAGCAGCCTAGGACAGGGTATCACTGAAGCTTTCTTT	CASSLGQGITEAFF	TRBJ1-1	TRBD1	TRBV9	NA
TGTGCCAGCAGCCTGGACAGGGGATCTCACAATGAGCAGTTCTTC	CASSLDRGSHNEQFF	TRBJ2-1	TRBD1	TRBV5-4	NA
TGTGCCAGCAGCCAAGATTGCGGGGTGTTCAACACAGATACGCAGTATTTT	CASSQDCGVFNTDTQYF	TRBJ2-3	NA	TRBV3-1/TRBV3-2	NA
TGTGCCATCAGTCAGACAGTGTTGGACAACTCCTACAATGAGCAGTTCTTC	CAISQTVLDNSYNEQFF	TRBJ2-1	NA	TRBV10-3	NA
TGTGCCAGCAGCTTAGGTGGACTTCAGCCCCAGCATTTT	CASSLGGLQPQHF	TRBJ1-5	NA	TRBV13	NA
TGTGCCAGTAGTAGAGCCAGGATAGCCAAAAACATTCAGTACTTC	CASSRARIAKNIQYF	TRBJ2-4	NA	TRBV19	NA
TGTGCCAGCAGCAAAAGGGGTGTGCATGAAAAACTGTTTTTT	CASSKRGVHEKLFF	TRBJ1-4	NA	TRBV21-1	NA
TGTGCCAGCAGTTCCGATTTGGCCTCCGGGGTAAGAGGAAACACCATATATTTT	CASSSDLASGVRGNTIYF	TRBJ1-3	NA	TRBV7-9	NA
TGTGCCAGCAGGTCGACAGGGGGCAGCAATCAGCCCCAGCATTTT	CASRSTGGSNQPQHF	TRBJ1-5	TRBD1	TRBV6-5	NA
TGTGCCAGCAGCCTCCTCGGGTCATCTAATGAAAAACTGTTTTTT	CASSLLGSSNEKLFF	TRBJ1-4	NA	TRBV7-9	NA
TGTGCCAGCCCGGAACGCGGGTACAGGGTAAACGAGCAGTACTTC	CASPERGYRVNEQYF	TRBJ2-7	NA	TRBV25-1	NA
TGTGCCAGCAGGCCGACTAGCGGGGGTTTCGACATTCAGTACTTC	CASRPTSGGFDIQYF	TRBJ2-4	TRBD2	TRBV2	NA
TGCGCCAGCAGGAGGACTAGCGGGGGGGTTAGCTACAATGAGCAGTTCTTC	CASRRTSGGVSYNEQFF	TRBJ2-1	TRBD2	TRBV10-1	NA
TGTGCCAGCAGACAAACAGGGGAAGCTTTCTTT	CASRQTGEAFF	TRBJ1-1	NA	TRBV3-1/TRBV3-2	NA
TGTGCCAGCAGCCAACAGGGGGCTGGGGCCAACGTCCTGACTTTC	CASSQQGAGANVLTF	TRBJ2-6	TRBD1	TRBV5-4	NA
TGCGCCAGCAGCCAAGACCCCACAGGGGGCTATGGCTACACCTTC	CASSQDPTGGYGYTF	TRBJ1-2	TRBD1	TRBV4-3	NA
TGCGCCAGCAGCACCCGGACAGGGGACTACGAGCAGTACTTC	CASSTRTGDYEQYF	TRBJ2-7	TRBD1	TRBV5-1	NA
TGTGCCAGTACCCCAGGTGGTGGCTATAATTCACCCCTCCACTTT	CASTPGGGYNSPLHF	TRBJ1-6	NA	TRBV19	few
TGTGCCAGCACCCTAGGCTCGTCCGCGAAGTCACCCCTCCACTTT	CASTLGSSAKSPLHF	TRBJ1-6	NA	TRBV6-5	NA
TGTGCCAGCAGCCTGTACGGGACAGGGGGAAACACCATATATTTT	CASSLYGTGGNTIYF	TRBJ1-3	TRBD1	TRBV6-5	NA
TGTGCCAGCAGCTTAGTAGCGGGGACCGCCTACAATGAGCAGTTCTTC	CASSLVAGTAYNEQFF	TRBJ2-1	TRBD2	TRBV7-6	NA
TGTGCCAGCAGCCAAGCCAGCGGGGGAACCCAAGAGACCCAGTACTTC	CASSQASGGTQETQYF	TRBJ2-5	TRBD2	TRBV4-2	few
TGCAGCGTTGACGGCGGGGGGAACTCCTACGAGCAGTACTTC	CSVDGGGNSYEQYF	TRBJ2-7	TRBD2	TRBV29-1	NA
TGCGCCAGCAGCCAACCTTCCAGGGGAGCGAGATTAAACTATGGCTACACCTTC	CASSQPSRGARLNYGYTF	TRBJ1-2	NA	TRBV4-1	NA
TGTGCCAGCACAAAACTAGCGGGGAGCACAGATACGCAGTATTTT	CASTKLAGSTDTQYF	TRBJ2-3	TRBD2	TRBV28	NA
TGTGCCAGCAGCTTAGAGAGCGGGGGGTGGAATGAGCAGTTCTTC	CASSLESGGWNEQFF	TRBJ2-1	TRBD2	TRBV7-2	few
TGTGCCAGCAGCCCGGGGACAGGGGAAGGAGGCTACACCTTC	CASSPGTGEGGYTF	TRBJ1-2	TRBD1	TRBV7-3	NA
TGTGCCAGCACCCGGGACACCATCTCTGGAAACACCATATATTTT	CASTRDTISGNTIYF	TRBJ1-3	NA	TRBV6-5	NA
TGTGCCAGTAGCTCACACGGACAGGGAGTGGGTAAGAACACTGAAGCTTTCTTT	CASSSHGQGVGKNTEAFF	TRBJ1-1	TRBD1	TRBV19	NA